This paragraph covers one TCR beta chain sequence. The data derive from a study of blood T cell repertoires in COVID-19. The CDR3 totals 16 residues. CDR1 is ENHRY and CDR2 is SYGVKD in the germline V gene. The V end was cut by 6 bases, the J end by 1 base, with 18 bases between. In the study's own analysis: Researchers report that nucleated cell counts were estimated from reference gene primer amplification. The repertoire was sequenced with immunoSEQ multiplex PCR; TCRdb's copy has only in-frame clones and lacks some. That table supplies the V and J calls and clone size; D and trimming were determined from the DNA. Of 99,000 or so clones in the sample, about 89% are singletons; the top ten hold approximately 5%.

The chain joins TRBV10-3 to TRBJ1-1, with D tentatively TRBD1 (6 bases). What was sequenced was peripheral blood. This clonotype originated in a human donor in a cohort sampled during active COVID-19. DNA of the CDR3: TGTGCCATCAGCCCCGGGGGGCAGACTAAGAACACTGAAGCTTTCTTT. Translation: CAISPGGQTKNTEAFF.